Below are 26 T cell receptor beta chains sequenced from a single sample in a study of T cells in women clearing cervical HPV infection. Here immunoSEQ multiplex PCR was the method, and the copy in TCRdb shows in-frame clones only, minus some. Its table lists around 22,000 clones. The sequenced sample consisted of blood buffy coat. The receptors stem from a woman between 18 and 69 years old with a cervical HPV16 infection that either progressed to CIN3+ or cleared (not recorded which).

Worth noting for this clone: The sequenced fragment ends 3 residues before the CDR3 boundary, so the rest is inferred from the germline J gene. J is TRBJ1-2 and V is TRBV5-6; 7 bases line up with TRBD1. From germline, CDR1 is SGHDT and CDR2 YYEEEE. The CDR3 has 15 residues. The trim removed 2 bases at V and 5 bases at J, leaving 9 bases unmatched. The CDR3 sequence is CASSLSDRELYGYTF. The CDR3 bases that were read are TGTGCCAGCAGCTTAAGTGACAGGGAGCTGTATGGC.

Turning to this clone: The missing CDR3 end, 3 residues past where the read stops, is filled in from the germline J gene. The chain is built from TRBV20-1 and TRBJ2-5; 13 nucleotides agree with TRBD2. Germline trimming cut 5 bases from V and 0 bases from J; bases unmatched to any gene: 9. In germline, CDR1 is DFQATT, CDR2 SNEGSKA (reference sequence). CDR3 size: 17 residues. The covered CDR3 bases are TGCAGTGCTCGTCCCGGGACTAGCGGGGTCTACCAAGAGACC. This sequence encodes CSARPGTSGVYQET. The entire CDR3 sequence reads CSARPGTSGVYQETQYF.

A word on this clone: Read sequence stops 3 residues before the CDR3 end, and the germline J gene provides the missing end. The V and J genes are TRBV2 and TRBJ2-2, with 8 bases aligning to TRBD1. Per the germline V gene, CDR1 is SNHLY and CDR2 is FYNNEI. This CDR3 has 14 amino acids. With V trimmed by 5 bases and J by 7 bases, 6 bases remained unmatched. The CDR3 reads CASSSQGAGGELFF. CDR3 DNA, as far as it was read: TGTGCCAGCAGTTCTCAGGGGGCGGGCGGGGAG.

The sequenced CDR3 bases are TGTGCCATCAGTGAGTCCGGGGGGAACACCGGGGAG. This encodes CAISESGGNTGE. The complete CDR3 protein is CAISESGGNTGELFF. V and J are TRBV10-3 and TRBJ2-2; perhaps TRBD2 as D (6 bases). The read ends 3 residues early relative to the CDR3; the germline J gene fills the gap. This CDR3 has 15 residues. Trimming shortened V by 0 bases and J by 1 base, and 6 bases separated the two germline ends. Germline loops: CDR1 ENHRY, CDR2 SYGVKD.

As to this clone: The DNA ends 3 residues before the CDR3 does, and the rest of the CDR3 is filled in from the germline J gene. V is TRBV18 and J is TRBJ2-5, with D possibly being TRBD1 (5 bases). Trimming removed 3 bases at V and 0 bases at J, with 14 bases between. Germline V lookup: CDR1 KGHSH, CDR2 LQKENI. This CDR3 is 16 amino acids long. The CDR3 loop is CASSPFRQSDQETQYF. The sequenced part of the CDR3 DNA is TGTGCCAGCTCACCTTTCAGACAGTCGGACCAAGAGACC.

Points on this clone: The read comes to an end 3 residues before the CDR3 does, leaving the germline J gene to fill in the end. The rearrangement uses TRBV2 and TRBJ1-1; no definite D call. From germline, CDR1 is SNHLY and CDR2 FYNNEI. The CDR3 consists of 15 residues. V lost 4 bases, J lost 4 bases, and 16 bases lay in between. The CDR3 region is CASSVARHNPTEAFF. CDR3 DNA, as far as it was read: TGTGCCAGCAGTGTTGCCAGGCACAATCCCACTGAA. Variable domain in full (rest from reference TRBV2 and TRBJ1-1): EPEVTQTPSHQVTQMGQEVILRCVPISNHLYFYWYRQILGQKVEFLVSFYNNEISEKSEIFDDQFSVERPDGSNFTLKIRSTKLEDSAMYFCASSVARHNPTEAFFGQGTRLTVV.

About this clone: The read gets to within 3 residues of the CDR3 end, and the germline J gene fills in the rest. The chain combines TRBV10-1 with TRBJ2-7; D is possibly TRBD1 (5 bases). Germline V gene data show CDR1 as WNHNN and CDR2 as SYGVQD (reference sequence). CDR3 length equals 13 residues. V was shortened by 3 bases and J by 2 bases, with 8 bases between the two germline ends. The CDR3 sequence is CASSDRVPYEQYF. The sequenced part of the CDR3 DNA is TGCGCCAGCAGTGACAGGGTCCCCTACGAG.

The CDR3 bases that were read are TGTGCCAGCAGCTTAGGCGCGGGAGGCGGCGATACG. Its protein is CASSLGAGGGDT. The whole CDR3 protein reads CASSLGAGGGDTQYF. The rearrangement joins TRBV13 to TRBJ2-3; 8 bases are shared with TRBD2. Coverage ceases 3 residues before the CDR3 finishes, and the germline J gene fills in the end. Germline V gives CDR1 PRHDT, CDR2 FYEKMQ (reference sequence). V gave up 0 bases and J gave up 6 bases; unmatched junction bases: 5. The CDR3 length is 15 residues.

Concerning this clone itself: An end of the junction does not agree with germline; a read error may underlie this. Other DNA sequences in this sample translate to the same CDR3. The CDR3 DNA, read in part, is TGTGCCAGTAGTGGGGGGGGGTTTAACACG. This translates into CASSGGGFNT. The CDR3 reads in full as CASSGGGFNTIYF. The gene calls are TRBV19 and TRBJ1-3; possible D gene TRBD1, 5 bases. The read is 3 residues too short to cover the CDR3 end, so that end is filled in from the germline J gene. Germline-derived CDR1 and CDR2 are LNHDA and SQIVND (reference sequence). The CDR3 contains 13 residues. The full variable domain, completed using reference TRBV19 and TRBJ1-3, is DGGITQSPKYLFRKEGQNVTLSCEQNLNHDAMYWYRQDPGQGLRLIYYSQIVNDFQKGDIAEGYSVSREKKESFPLTVTSAQKNPTAFYLCASSGGGFNTIYFGEGSWLTVV.

The part of the CDR3 DNA that was read is TGTGCCAGCAGCTACAGGGGCAATCAGCCG. Translating it yields CASSYRGNQP. The complete CDR3 reads CASSYRGNQPQYF. The V gene is TRBV7-2, the J gene TRBJ2-3; the match to TRBD1 covers 7 bases. The read stops 3 residues short of the end of the CDR3; the missing end is completed from the germline J gene. The CDR3 totals 13 residues. CDR1 and CDR2 (germline): SGHTA, FQGNSA.

On this clone: With the read ending 3 residues before the CDR3 end, the germline J gene is used to fill in that end. The rearrangement links TRBV19 to TRBJ2-3, with D hard to call. The V end lost 0 bases, the J end lost 0 bases, and 13 bases lay between the germline ends. Germline loops: CDR1 LNHDA, CDR2 SQIVND (reference sequence). CDR3 size: 17 residues. The CDR3 reads CASSIDVRTSSTDTQYF. CDR3 DNA, as far as it was read: TGTGCCAGTAGTATAGATGTGAGAACTTCTAGCACAGATACG.

Details on this clone: The CDR3 goes on 3 residues after the read ends, and that part is filled in from the germline J gene. The genes are TRBV10-3 and TRBJ1-4; 7 bases are shared with TRBD1. Trimming took 2 bases from V and 6 from J; bases not matched to a gene: 6. This CDR3 contains 15 residues. CDR1 is ENHRY and CDR2 is SYGVKD in the germline V gene. CDR3 region: CAISEMQGTDEKLFF. Incomplete CDR3 DNA: TGTGCCATCAGTGAGATGCAGGGGACAGATGAAAAA.

Details on this clone: The read comes to an end 3 residues before the CDR3 does, leaving the germline J gene to fill in the end. The V call is TRBV19, the J call TRBJ2-4; the D gene is possibly TRBD1 (5 bases). There are 12 residues in the CDR3. Germline CDR1 and CDR2: LNHDA and SQIVND (reference sequence). CDR3 protein: CASSSQGGGQYF. The DNA read from the CDR3 is TGTGCCAGTAGTAGTCAGGGTGGCGGT.

A remark on this clone: The read terminates 3 residues before the CDR3 end, so the remaining end is supplied by the germline J gene. V usage is TRBV30 and J usage is TRBJ1-2, with 8 bases lining up with TRBD1. Germline trimming cut 6 bases from V and 3 bases from J; bases unmatched to any gene: 12. This CDR3 has 15 amino acids. In germline, CDR1 is GTSNPN, CDR2 SVGIG (reference sequence). CDR3 bases read: TGTGCCTGTCCAGGAAACAGGGGGAAATACTATGGC. This translates into CACPGNRGKYYG. The full CDR3 protein is CACPGNRGKYYGYTF.

As for this clone: The CDR3 end lies 3 residues beyond the end of the read and is filled in from the germline J gene. The chain employs TRBV7-3 and TRBJ2-1; maybe TRBD2 (9 bases). This CDR3 has 18 amino acids. V lost 5 bases and J 4 bases, leaving 24 bases between the germline ends. Germline-derived CDR1 and CDR2 are SGHTA and FQGTGA. The CDR3 reads CASSQPGGGGASYNEQFF. CDR3 DNA, as far as it was read: TGTGCCAGCAGCCAACCAGGGGGCGGGGGGGCCTCGTACAATGAG.

Worth noting for this clone: The read falls 3 residues short of the CDR3 end, and the missing part is taken from the germline J gene. The J gene is TRBJ2-1, the V gene TRBV5-1, with 7 bases that match TRBD2. The CDR3 length is 15 residues. The junction had 6 bases not matched to a gene; V was cut back by 2 bases and J by 4 bases. Germline V gene sequence: CDR1 SGHRS, CDR2 YFSETQ. The CDR3 here is CASSFSGDYYNEQFF. The sequenced part of the CDR3 DNA is TGCGCCAGCAGCTTTTCGGGGGACTATTACAATGAG. The complete variable domain, with remaining parts taken from reference TRBV5-1 and TRBJ2-1, reads KAGVTQTPRYLIKTRGQQVTLSCSPISGHRSVSWYQQTPGQGLQFLFEYFSETQRNKGNFPGRFSGRQFSNSRSEMNVSTLELGDSALYLCASSFSGDYYNEQFFGPGTRLTVL.

As concerns this clone: The missing CDR3 end, 3 residues past where the read stops, is filled in from the germline J gene. The chain joins TRBV11-1 to TRBJ1-2; D is possibly TRBD1 (6 bases). The CDR3 runs to 15 residues. Germline V gene lookup returns CDR1 SGHAT and CDR2 FQDESV (reference sequence). This chain's CDR3 is CASSLGLGTTYDYTF. CDR3 DNA, as far as it was read: TGTGCCAGCAGCTTAGGATTAGGGACAACCTACGAC. The full variable domain, completed using reference TRBV11-1 and TRBJ1-2, is EAEVAQSPRYKITEKSQAVAFWCDPISGHATLYWYRQILGQGPELLVQFQDESVVDDSQLPKDRFSAERLKGVDSTLKIQPAELGDSAMYLCASSLGLGTTYDYTFGSGTRLTVV.

Regarding this clone: The read falls 3 residues short of the CDR3 end, and the missing part is taken from the germline J gene. The chain is built from TRBV2 and TRBJ1-4; D is perhaps TRBD1 (5 bases). CDR3 length: 14 residues. Germline CDR1 SNHLY, CDR2 FYNNEI. The CDR3 DNA, read in part, is TGTGCCAGCAGGCCTGGACAAGGAAGCTCACCA. This codes for CASRPGQGSSP. The whole CDR3 sequence reads CASRPGQGSSPLFF.

In the case of this clone: The read halts 3 residues ahead of the CDR3 end, with the missing end drawn from the germline J gene. The V gene is TRBV5-5, the J gene TRBJ2-1; a possible D gene is TRBD1 (6 bases). V was shortened by 0 bases and J by 6 bases, with 10 bases between the two germline ends. The CDR3 length is 14 residues. Germline CDR1 reads SGHKS; CDR2 reads YYEKEE (reference sequence). The CDR3 reads CASSLGQGSNEQFF. Partial CDR3 DNA: TGTGCCAGCAGCTTGGGCCAGGGGTCCAATGAG.

A note on this clone: The read terminates 3 residues ahead of where the CDR3 ends, so the germline J gene completes it. The rearrangement uses TRBV19 and TRBJ2-1, with 12 positions matching TRBD2. The germline V gene encodes CDR1 LNHDA and CDR2 SQIVND (reference sequence). This CDR3 is 15 amino acids long. V dropped 6 bases and J dropped 5; count of bases not matched to a gene: 5. The CDR3 region is CASSWTSGDNNEQFF. CDR3 DNA (partial): TGTGCCAGTAGCTGGACTAGCGGGGATAACAATGAG.

Concerning this clone: The read ends 3 residues shy of where the CDR3 ends; the end is completed using the germline J gene. The V gene is TRBV29-1, the J gene TRBJ2-1, with D perhaps TRBD2 (7 bases). V lost 8 bases to trimming and J lost 5 bases, with 16 bases between them. Germline CDR1 and CDR2: SQVTM and ANQGSEA. The CDR3 spans 13 residues. CDR3 amino acids: CSTLGGAHNEQFF. The sequenced part of the CDR3 DNA is TGCAGCACTCTGGGGGGGGCACACAATGAG.

In regard to this clone: The read halts 3 residues ahead of the CDR3 end, with the missing end drawn from the germline J gene. The J gene is TRBJ1-2, the V gene TRBV28, with D tentatively TRBD1 (6 bases). In germline, CDR1 is MDHEN, CDR2 SYDVKM. This CDR3 is built from 13 residues. CDR3 in amino acids: CASRLTGFHSYTF. The covered CDR3 bases are TGTGCCAGCAGACTAACAGGGTTTCACAGC.

Concerning this clone itself: The read gets to within 3 residues of the CDR3 end, and the germline J gene fills in the rest. The rearrangement links TRBV4-2 to TRBJ1-2, with D possibly being TRBD1 (6 bases). Trimming pared 5 bases from V and 5 bases from J, leaving 18 bases between. Germline V gives CDR1 LGHNA, CDR2 YNFKEQ. This CDR3 contains 15 residues. CDR3 bases read: TGTGCCAGCAGCTTACAGGGTGATATAGTTTATGGC. Translated: CASSLQGDIVYG. The entire CDR3 protein reads CASSLQGDIVYGYTF.

Notes on this clone: The CDR3 goes on 3 residues after the read ends, and that part is filled in from the germline J gene. The rearrangement joins TRBV30 to TRBJ1-2; D remains unclear. Germline lookup yields CDR1 GTSNPN and CDR2 SVGIG (reference sequence). This CDR3 is built from 14 residues. CDR3 DNA, as far as it was read: TGTGCCTGGAGTGTACTAGATGGATCTCACGAC. Protein product: CAWSVLDGSHD. The full CDR3 sequence reads CAWSVLDGSHDYTF.

Concerning this clone itself: The read finishes 3 residues shy of the CDR3 end, and the germline J gene is used to complete it. The chain recombines TRBV7-9 with TRBJ1-4; D remains ambiguous. CDR1 and CDR2 from the germline V gene are SEHNR and FQNEAQ (reference sequence). The CDR3 contains 13 residues. The CDR3 reads CASSLAPSEELFF. The part of the CDR3 DNA that was read is TGTGCCAGCAGCTTAGCGCCGAGTGAGGAA.

As for this clone: The read terminates 3 residues ahead of where the CDR3 ends, so the germline J gene completes it. The rearrangement joins TRBV5-1 to TRBJ2-1; 12 nucleotides line up with TRBD2. The CDR3 is 17 residues long. V lost 0 bases, J lost 3 bases, and 4 bases stayed unmatched. Germline values: CDR1 SGHRS, CDR2 YFSETQ. The CDR3 DNA, read in part, is TGCGCCAGCAGCTTGGCCCTAGCGGGGGGGTACTACAATGAG. Protein product: CASSLALAGGYYNE. The CDR3 reads in full as CASSLALAGGYYNEQFF.